The TCR beta chain under discussion was sequenced for a study of blood T cell repertoires in COVID-19. Only in-frame clones appear in the TCRdb table, and some are missing; sequencing was by immunoSEQ multiplex PCR. The sample carries about 300,000 clones, about 90% recorded once. Germline-derived CDR1 and CDR2 are MGHDK and SYGVNS. J was trimmed by 9 bases and V by 6 bases; bases with no gene match: 8. There are 14 residues in the CDR3. The rearrangement joins TRBV25-1 to TRBJ1-6; 7 positions match TRBD1. This TCR derives from a woman aged 45-59 years who had been exposed to COVID-19. Sequences were obtained from PBMCs or T cells enriched from blood (not recorded which). For the CDR3, the DNA is TGTGCCAGCAGGGAAACAGGGGCCGGTTCACCCCTCCACTTT. It translates to CASRETGAGSPLHF.